One sample yielded the 13 T cell receptor beta chains listed below, sequenced in a study of cytomegalovirus exposure and HLA in healthy donors. The primer mix had 60 Vbeta and 13 Jbeta primers. The repertoire was sequenced with immunoSEQ multiplex PCR; TCRdb's copy has only in-frame clones and lacks some. The data hold about 200,000 clones, with approximately 78% observed a single time. The sequenced sample was PBMCs. The receptors come from a young man in good health and CMV-seronegative.

This clone was found a few times. The chain couples TRBV12-1 to TRBJ2-7; TRBD1, the table's D call, lacks a check against the DNA. TRBV12-1 is classified as a pseudogene. The length of the CDR3 is 10 residues. The CDR3 here is CASSSSEQYF. CDR3 coding DNA: TGTGCCAGCAGCTCCAGCGAGCAGTACTTC.

V usage is TRBV11-2 and J usage is TRBJ1-2; 7 positions agree with TRBD1. The CDR3 has 16 amino acids. The V segment lost 5 bases and the J segment 3 bases; nucleotides outside the gene matches: 12. Germline V CDR1 and CDR2: SGHAT, FQNNGV. The CDR3 sequence is CASSRVTGPRDYGYTF. CDR3 bases: TGTGCCAGCAGCCGAGTGACAGGGCCTAGGGACTATGGCTACACCTTC.

The genes are TRBV14 and TRBJ2-5; D remains unclear. The CDR3 has 13 amino acids. Per germline, CDR1 SGHDN and CDR2 FVKESK. The ends were cut back, 3 bases at V and 2 bases at J, with 7 bases in the middle. CDR3 bases: TGTGCCAGCAGCCACAGGTATCAAGAGACCCAGTACTTC. Encoded protein: CASSHRYQETQYF. Full variable domain (outside the CDR3, taken from reference TRBV14 and TRBJ2-5): EAGVTQFPSHSVIEKGQTVTLRCDPISGHDNLYWYRRVMGKEIKFLLHFVKESKQDESGMPNNRFLAERTGGTYSTLKVQPAELEDSGVYFCASSHRYQETQYFGPGTRLLVL.

V and J are TRBV9 and TRBJ2-3; the D gene is possibly TRBD2 (6 bases). Germline V gene lookup returns CDR1 SGDLS and CDR2 YYNGEE. This CDR3 region has 15 residues. The V gene lost 0 bases and the J gene lost 2 bases, with 10 bases spanning the gap. Written as DNA, the CDR3 is TGTGCCAGCAGCGTAGTCGGGGGTAACACAGATACGCAGTATTTT. Translated: CASSVVGGNTDTQYF.

The V and J genes are TRBV5-1 and TRBJ2-5, with 8 bases that match TRBD1. Germline assignment: CDR1 SGHRS and CDR2 YFSETQ. The CDR3 length is 15 residues. After removal of 9 bases from V and 1 base from J, the junction contained 11 bases not matched to a gene. This CDR3 reads CATKTGGPGQETQYF. The CDR3 DNA reads as TGCGCCACCAAAACAGGGGGGCCCGGCCAAGAGACCCAGTACTTC.

The V gene is TRBV5-5, the J gene TRBJ1-1; tentative D call: TRBD1 (5 bases). The V and J ends lost 4 bases and 0 bases respectively, with 13 bases between them. Germline values: CDR1 SGHKS, CDR2 YYEKEE (reference sequence). There are 15 residues in the CDR3. CDR3: CASSQMTALNTEAFF. The CDR3 nucleotides read TGTGCCAGCAGCCAGATGACAGCCCTGAACACTGAAGCTTTCTTT.

The V gene is TRBV25-1, the J gene TRBJ2-5; 7 nucleotides line up with TRBD2. This CDR3 has 10 amino acids. CDR1 and CDR2 (germline): MGHDK, SYGVNS. Unmatched junction bases numbered 3, after V lost 8 bases and J lost 9 bases. DNA of the CDR3: TGTGCCAGCGGGGAGGGCCCCCAGTACTTC. This gives the protein CASGEGPQYF.

This chain connects TRBV7-9 to TRBJ1-2, with D hard to call. The V and J ends lost 3 bases and 8 bases respectively, with 19 bases between them. CDR1 and CDR2 from the germline V gene are SEHNR and FQNEAQ (reference sequence). This CDR3 is 15 amino acids long. The CDR3 DNA follows: TGTGCCAGCAGCTTTGTAAATGAGGCACTAATAGGCTACACCTTC. This encodes CASSFVNEALIGYTF.

The genes are TRBV7-6 and TRBJ1-4; D gene unclear. Deletions cut 0 bases from V and 0 bases from J, with 11 bases between. The germline CDR1 and CDR2 sequences are SGHVS and FNYEAQ. CDR3 length equals 17 residues. The CDR3 DNA follows: TGTGCCAGCAGCTTAGCGTCGGGGAGAGCAACTAATGAAAAACTGTTTTTT. This sequence encodes CASSLASGRATNEKLFF. The variable domain in full, completed from reference TRBV7-6 and TRBJ1-4, reads GAGVSQSPRYKVTKRGQDVALRCDPISGHVSLYWYRQALGQGPEFLTYFNYEAQQDKSGLPNDRFSAERPEGSISTLTIQRTEQRDSAMYRCASSLASGRATNEKLFFGSGTQLSVL.

This chain connects TRBV11-2 to TRBJ1-3; D perhaps matches TRBD1 (6 bases). The CDR3 has 16 residues. Trimming took 6 bases from V and 4 from J, leaving 19 bases between them. The V gene's germline CDR1 is SGHAT and CDR2 FQNNGV. The CDR3 here is CASSYLDRSGGNTIYF. The CDR3 DNA sequence: TGTGCCAGCAGTTACCTCGACAGGTCTGGGGGAAACACCATATATTTT.

The chain has TRBV29-1 and TRBJ2-3; D gene uncertain. Germline CDR1 reads SQVTM; CDR2 reads ANQGSEA. Trimming pared 6 bases from V and 0 bases from J, leaving 7 bases between. The CDR3 has 12 residues. This chain's CDR3 is CSVSPSTDTQYF. In DNA, the CDR3 is TGCAGCGTGAGCCCTAGCACAGATACGCAGTATTTT.

This chain connects TRBV29-1 to TRBJ2-1; 12 nucleotides line up with TRBD2. The V segment lost 0 bases and the J segment 9 bases; nucleotides outside the gene matches: 9. CDR3 size: 16 residues. From germline, CDR1 is SQVTM and CDR2 ANQGSEA. The CDR3 DNA reads TGCAGCGTTGAAGATAGGGCTAGCGGGGGGGGGCCTGAGCAGTTCTTC. It encodes CSVEDRASGGGPEQFF.

The chain has TRBV4-1 and TRBJ1-4; D is unclear. The CDR3 extends over 15 amino acids. Germline V lookup: CDR1 MGHRA, CDR2 YSYEKL. V lost 5 bases, J lost 7 bases, and 17 bases lay in between. CDR3 sequence: CASSFFGPSSEKLFF. In DNA form, the CDR3 reads TGCGCCAGCAGCTTTTTTGGGCCCTCGAGTGAAAAACTGTTTTTT.